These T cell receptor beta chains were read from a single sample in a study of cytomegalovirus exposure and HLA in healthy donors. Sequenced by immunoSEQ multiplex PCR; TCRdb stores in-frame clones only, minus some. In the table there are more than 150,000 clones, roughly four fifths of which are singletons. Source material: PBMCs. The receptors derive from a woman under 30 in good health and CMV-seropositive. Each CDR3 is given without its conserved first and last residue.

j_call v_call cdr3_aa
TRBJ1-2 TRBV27 ASSTSIRSGYT
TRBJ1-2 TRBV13 ASSSSPANYGYT
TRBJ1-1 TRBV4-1 ASRGLTVNTEAF
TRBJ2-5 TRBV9 ASSVGRIGETQY
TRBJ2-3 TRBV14 ASSPGQGTDTQY
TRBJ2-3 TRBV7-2 ASSLAGQSGTDTQY
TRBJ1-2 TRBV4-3 ASSPDFYNYGYT
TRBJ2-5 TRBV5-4 ASSKRGGQETQY
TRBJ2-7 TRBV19 ASSQSGTGTYEQY
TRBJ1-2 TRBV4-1 ASSQVEVPNYGYT
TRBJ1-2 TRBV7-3 ASSEQANYGYT
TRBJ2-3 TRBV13 ASRQQLVAGRADTQY
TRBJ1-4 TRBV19 ASSRSGTGYEKLF
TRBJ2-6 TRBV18 ASSLGTSGSGANVLT
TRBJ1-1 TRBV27 ASSRASGGRDTEAF
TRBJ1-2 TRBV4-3 ASSQVKEGYYGYT
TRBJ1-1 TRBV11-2 ASSHRRPPLNTEAF
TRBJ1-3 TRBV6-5 ASSPGTALRNTIY
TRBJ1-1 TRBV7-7 ASSLTMDTEAF
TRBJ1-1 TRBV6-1 ASSDSGREVYRAF